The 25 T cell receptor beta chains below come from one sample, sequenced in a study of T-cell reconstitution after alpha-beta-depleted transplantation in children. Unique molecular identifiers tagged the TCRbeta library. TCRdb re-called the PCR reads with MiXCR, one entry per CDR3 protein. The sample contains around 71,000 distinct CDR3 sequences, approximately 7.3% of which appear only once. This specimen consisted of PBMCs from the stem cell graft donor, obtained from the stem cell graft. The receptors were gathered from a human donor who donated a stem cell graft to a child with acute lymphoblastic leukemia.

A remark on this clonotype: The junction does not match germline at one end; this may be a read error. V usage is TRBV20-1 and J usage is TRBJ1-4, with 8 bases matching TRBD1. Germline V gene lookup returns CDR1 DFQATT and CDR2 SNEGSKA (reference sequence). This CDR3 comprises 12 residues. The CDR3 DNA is TGCAGTGCTATTCTACAGGGGGGGAAACCGTTTTTT. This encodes CSAILQGGKPFF.

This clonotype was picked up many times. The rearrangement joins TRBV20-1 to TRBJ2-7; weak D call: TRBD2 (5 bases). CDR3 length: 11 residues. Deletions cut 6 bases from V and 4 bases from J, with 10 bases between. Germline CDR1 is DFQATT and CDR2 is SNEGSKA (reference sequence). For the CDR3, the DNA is TGCAGTGCAGGTACTAGGTACGAGCAGTACTTC. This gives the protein CSAGTRYEQYF.

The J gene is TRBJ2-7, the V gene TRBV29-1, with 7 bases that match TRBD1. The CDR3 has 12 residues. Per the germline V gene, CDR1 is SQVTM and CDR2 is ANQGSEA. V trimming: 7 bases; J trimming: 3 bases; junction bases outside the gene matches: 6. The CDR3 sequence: CSARQGVYEQYF. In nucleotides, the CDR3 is TGCAGCGCCAGACAGGGAGTCTACGAGCAGTACTTC.

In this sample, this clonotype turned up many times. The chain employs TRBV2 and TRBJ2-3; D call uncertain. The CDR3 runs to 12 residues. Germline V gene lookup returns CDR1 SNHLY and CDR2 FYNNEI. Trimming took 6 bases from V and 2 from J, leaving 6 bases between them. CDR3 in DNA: TGTGCCAGCAGGGATGACACAGATACGCAGTATTTT. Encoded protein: CASRDDTDTQYF.

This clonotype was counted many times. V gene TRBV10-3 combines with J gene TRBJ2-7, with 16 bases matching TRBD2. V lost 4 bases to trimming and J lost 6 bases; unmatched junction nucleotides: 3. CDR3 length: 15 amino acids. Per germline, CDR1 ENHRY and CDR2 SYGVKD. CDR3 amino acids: CAISVGLAGGIEQYF. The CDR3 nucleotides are TGTGCCATCAGTGTGGGACTAGCGGGAGGGATCGAGCAGTACTTC.

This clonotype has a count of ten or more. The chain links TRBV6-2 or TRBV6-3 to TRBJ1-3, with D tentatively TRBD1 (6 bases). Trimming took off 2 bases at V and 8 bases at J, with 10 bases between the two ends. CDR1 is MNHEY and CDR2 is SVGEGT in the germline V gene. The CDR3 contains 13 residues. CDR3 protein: CASSYGRGYTIYF. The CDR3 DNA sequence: TGTGCCAGCAGTTACGGCAGGGGATACACCATATATTTT.

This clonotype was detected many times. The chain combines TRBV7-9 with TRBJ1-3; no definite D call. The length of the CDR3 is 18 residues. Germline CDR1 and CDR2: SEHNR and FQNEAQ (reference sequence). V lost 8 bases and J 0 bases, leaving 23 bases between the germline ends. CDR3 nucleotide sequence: TGTGCCAGCGCCCCCACCATACCATTCAGCAGCTCTGGAAACACCATATATTTT. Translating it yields CASAPTIPFSSSGNTIYF. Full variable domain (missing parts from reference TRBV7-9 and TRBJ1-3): DTGVSQNPRHKITKRGQNVTFRCDPISEHNRLYWYRQTLGQGPEFLTYFQNEAQLEKSRLLSDRFSAERPKGSFSTLEIQRTEQGDSAMYLCASAPTIPFSSSGNTIYFGEGSWLTVV.

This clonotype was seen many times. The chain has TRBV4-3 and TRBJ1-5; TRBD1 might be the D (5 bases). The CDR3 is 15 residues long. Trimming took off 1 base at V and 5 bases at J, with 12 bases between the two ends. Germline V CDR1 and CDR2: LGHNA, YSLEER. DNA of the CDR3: TGCGCCAGCAGCCAAGCGCAGGGATCGGATCAGCCCCAGCATTTT. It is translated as CASSQAQGSDQPQHF.

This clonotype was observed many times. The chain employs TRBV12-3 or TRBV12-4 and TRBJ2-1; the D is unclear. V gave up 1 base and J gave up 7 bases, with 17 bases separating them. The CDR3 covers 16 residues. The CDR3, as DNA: TGTGCCAGCAGTTTAGGCGGCTCTCTTACCGGGAATGAGCAGTTCTTC. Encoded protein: CASSLGGSLTGNEQFF.

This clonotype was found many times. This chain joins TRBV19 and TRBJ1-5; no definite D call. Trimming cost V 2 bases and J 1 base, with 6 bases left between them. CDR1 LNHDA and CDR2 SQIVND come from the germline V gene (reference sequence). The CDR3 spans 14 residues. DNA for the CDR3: TGTGCCAGTAGTATACCCAGGAGCAATCAGCCCCAGCATTTT. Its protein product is CASSIPRSNQPQHF.

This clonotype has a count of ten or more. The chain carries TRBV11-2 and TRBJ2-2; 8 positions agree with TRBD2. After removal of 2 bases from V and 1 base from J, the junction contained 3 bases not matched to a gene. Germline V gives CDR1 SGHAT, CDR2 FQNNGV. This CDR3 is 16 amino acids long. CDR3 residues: CASSLMSGRNTGELFF. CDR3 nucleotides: TGTGCCAGCAGCTTAATGAGCGGGAGGAACACCGGGGAGCTGTTTTTT. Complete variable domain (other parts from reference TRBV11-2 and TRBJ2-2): EAGVAQSPRYKIIEKRQSVAFWCNPISGHATLYWYQQILGQGPKLLIQFQNNGVVDDSQLPKDRFSAERLKGVDSTLKIQPAKLEDSAVYLCASSLMSGRNTGELFFGEGSRLTVL.

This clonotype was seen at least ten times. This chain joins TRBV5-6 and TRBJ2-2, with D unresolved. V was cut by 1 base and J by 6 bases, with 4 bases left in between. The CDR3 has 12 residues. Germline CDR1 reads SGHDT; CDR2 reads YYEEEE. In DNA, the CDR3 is TGTGCCAGCAGCTTGTGGGCCGGGGAGCTGTTTTTT. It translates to CASSLWAGELFF.

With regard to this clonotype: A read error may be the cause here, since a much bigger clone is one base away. The DNA of the CDR3 is TGTGCCAGCAGTTTCCGATACAATGAGCAGTTCTTC. Its translation: CASSFRYNEQFF. This chain uses TRBV13 with TRBJ2-1, with unresolved D. CDR1 PRHDT and CDR2 FYEKMQ come from the germline V gene (reference sequence). Trimming took off 6 bases at V and 4 bases at J, with 7 bases between the two ends. The CDR3 is 12 residues long.

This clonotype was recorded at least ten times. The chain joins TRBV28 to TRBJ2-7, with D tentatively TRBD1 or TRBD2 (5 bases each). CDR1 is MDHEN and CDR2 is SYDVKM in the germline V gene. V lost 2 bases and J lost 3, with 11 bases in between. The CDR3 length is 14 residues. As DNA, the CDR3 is TGTGCCAGCAGTTTACGGGACCCCGACTACGAGCAGTACTTC. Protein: CASSLRDPDYEQYF.

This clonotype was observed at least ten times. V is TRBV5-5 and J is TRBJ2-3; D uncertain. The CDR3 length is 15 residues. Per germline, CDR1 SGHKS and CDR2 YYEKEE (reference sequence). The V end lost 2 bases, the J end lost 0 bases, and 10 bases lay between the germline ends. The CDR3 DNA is TGTGCCAGCAGCTTTTTACCGACTAGCACAGATACGCAGTATTTT. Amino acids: CASSFLPTSTDTQYF.

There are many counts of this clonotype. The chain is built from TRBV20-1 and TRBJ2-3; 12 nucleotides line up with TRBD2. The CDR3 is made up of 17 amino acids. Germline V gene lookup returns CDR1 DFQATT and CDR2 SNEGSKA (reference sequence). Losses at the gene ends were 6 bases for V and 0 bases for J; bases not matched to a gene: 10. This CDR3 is CSAPTSGRWSSTDTQYF. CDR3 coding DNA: TGCAGTGCCCCTACTAGCGGGAGGTGGAGTAGCACAGATACGCAGTATTTT.

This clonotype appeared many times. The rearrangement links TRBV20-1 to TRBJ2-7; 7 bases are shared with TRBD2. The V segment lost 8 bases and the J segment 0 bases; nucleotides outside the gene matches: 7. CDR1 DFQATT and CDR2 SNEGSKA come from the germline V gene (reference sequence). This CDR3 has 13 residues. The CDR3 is CSLGDYLSYEQYF. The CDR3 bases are TGCAGTTTGGGGGACTACCTCTCCTACGAGCAGTACTTC.

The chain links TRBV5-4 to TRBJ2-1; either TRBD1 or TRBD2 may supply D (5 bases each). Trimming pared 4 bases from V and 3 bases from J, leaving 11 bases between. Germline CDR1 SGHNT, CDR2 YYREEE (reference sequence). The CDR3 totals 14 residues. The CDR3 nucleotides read TGTGCCAGCAGCCTGGGACCCCTCTACAATGAGCAGTTCTTC. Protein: CASSLGPLYNEQFF.

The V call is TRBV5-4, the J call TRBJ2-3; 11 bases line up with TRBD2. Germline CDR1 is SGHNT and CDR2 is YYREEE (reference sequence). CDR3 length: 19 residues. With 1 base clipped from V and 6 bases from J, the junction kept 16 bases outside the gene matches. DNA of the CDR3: TGTGCCAGCAGCTTGATGCTAGCGGGAGGTCGAGCCGGTGGGGATACGCAGTATTTT. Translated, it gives CASSLMLAGGRAGGDTQYF.

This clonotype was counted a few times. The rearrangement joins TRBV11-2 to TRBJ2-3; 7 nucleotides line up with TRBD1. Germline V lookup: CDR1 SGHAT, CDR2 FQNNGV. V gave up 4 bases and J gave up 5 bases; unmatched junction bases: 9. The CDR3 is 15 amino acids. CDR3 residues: CASSSQDRPQDTQYF. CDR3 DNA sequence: TGTGCCAGCAGCTCCCAGGACAGGCCGCAAGATACGCAGTATTTT.

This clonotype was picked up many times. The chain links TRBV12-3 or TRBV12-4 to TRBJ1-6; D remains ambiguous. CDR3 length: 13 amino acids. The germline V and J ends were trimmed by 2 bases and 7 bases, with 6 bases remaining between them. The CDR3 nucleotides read TGTGCCAGCAGTTTACAGTTAAATTCACCCCTCCACTTT. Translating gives CASSLQLNSPLHF.

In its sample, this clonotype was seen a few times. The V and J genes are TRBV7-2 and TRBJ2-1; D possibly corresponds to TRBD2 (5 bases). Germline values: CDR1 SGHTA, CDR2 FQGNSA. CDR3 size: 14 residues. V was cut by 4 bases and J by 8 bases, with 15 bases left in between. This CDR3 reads CASSSDCNRDEQFF. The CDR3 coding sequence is TGTGCCAGCAGCTCGGACTGCAATAGGGATGAGCAGTTCTTC.

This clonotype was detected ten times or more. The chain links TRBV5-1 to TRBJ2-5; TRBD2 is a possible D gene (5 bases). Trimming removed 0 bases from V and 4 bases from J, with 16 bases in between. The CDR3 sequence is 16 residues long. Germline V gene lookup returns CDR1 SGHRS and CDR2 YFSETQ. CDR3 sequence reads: CASSLDRGVGRETQYF. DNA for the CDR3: TGCGCCAGCAGCTTGGACCGGGGTGTAGGGAGAGAGACCCAGTACTTC.

The CDR3 coding sequence is TGTGCCAGCACGGACTCGGGACAGGAGTTCTCTGGGGCCAACGTCCTGACTTTC. It translates to CASTDSGQEFSGANVLTF. The rearrangement uses TRBV6-2 or TRBV6-3 and TRBJ2-6; TRBD1 matches at 8 bases. The length of the CDR3 is 18 residues. CDR1 and CDR2 (germline): MNHEY, SVGEGT. V shed 7 bases, J shed 0 bases, and the junction held 11 bases outside the gene matches.

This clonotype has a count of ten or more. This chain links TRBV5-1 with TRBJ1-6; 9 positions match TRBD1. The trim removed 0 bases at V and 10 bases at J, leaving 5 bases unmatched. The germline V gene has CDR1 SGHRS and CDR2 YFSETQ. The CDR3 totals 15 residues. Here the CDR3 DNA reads TGCGCCAGCAGCTTGGACAGGGGGCGCGGGTCACCCCTCCACTTT. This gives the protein CASSLDRGRGSPLHF.